This T cell receptor beta chain was recovered during a study of blood T cell repertoires in COVID-19. Study-level information: The origin of the acute and convalescent COVID-19 samples was the United States, Italy and Spain. T cells, B-cell-depleted T cells, or PBMCs provided the cDNA or gDNA that served as material.

How the authors handled the data: Nucleated cell counts were estimated from reference gene primer amplification. Measured with immunoSEQ multiplex PCR; TCRdb has only the in-frame clones, and not every one. D and trimming come from the DNA, and the V and J calls and clone size come from that table. The sample holds about 250,000 clones, approximately 80% seen once. Sequencing was done on a sample of peripheral blood. The TCR comes from a middle-aged man with acute or convalescent COVID-19.

The CDR3 DNA follows: TGTGCCAGCAGCCCGGAGGGGCAGGGTTATGGCTACACCTTC. Protein: CASSPEGQGYGYTF. The chain links TRBV6-4 to TRBJ1-2; perhaps TRBD1 as D (5 bases). The CDR3 length is 14 residues. Germline CDR1 and CDR2: MRHNA and SNTAGT. V lost 6 bases and J 5 bases, leaving 16 bases between the germline ends.